This TCR beta chain was recorded in a study of OX40 agonist ivuxolimab in advanced cancers. Concerning the study at large: The costimulatory receptor OX40 (CD134) was targeted by ivuxolimab, a fully human IgG2 agonistic monoclonal antibody. Partial responses occurred in three dose-escalation patients: two with cutaneous melanoma and one with hepatocellular carcinoma. The purpose of peripheral TCRbeta sequencing was to test whether ivuxolimab changed TCR sequence diversity and led to clonal T-cell expansion. Patients were allowed to have had prior anti-PD-1, anti-PD-L1 or anti-CTLA-4 therapy, and 40% of the dose-escalation patients had previously received checkpoint inhibitors. Of the roughly 52 dose-escalation patients, hepatocellular carcinoma was present in 19, melanoma in approximately 15, renal cell carcinoma in 9 and head and neck cancer in 9. The dose-escalation cohort was about 86% male with a mean age of about 54 years, ranging from 23 to 79. Intravenous ivuxolimab was administered to patients every 2 weeks at six dose levels: 0.01, 0.1, 0.3, 1.5, 3 and 10 mg/kg. The paper describes the monotherapy dose-escalation part (N ≈ 52 patients) of the phase I trial of ivuxolimab. The study at large found these results: The antigen specificity of the clonally expanded peripheral T cells was not determined. Low levels of normalized T-cell clonal expansion were also seen in some patients who did not respond. After ivuxolimab, expanded clones were on average more numerous among CD8+ T cells than among CD4+ T cells. In the 0.1-3.0 mg/kg groups, partial responders were among the patients with the lowest normalized peripheral clonal expansion, particularly in CD8+ T cells. At doses of 0.1 to 3.0 mg/kg, clonal expansion of both CD4+ and CD8+ blood T cells was observed from baseline to week 6.

Trimming costs V 2 bases and J 4 bases, and their ends lie 9 bases apart. Looking up the germline V gene yields CDR1 MNHEY and CDR2 SVGAGI. The CDR3 goes from the cysteine to the phenylalanine over 15 residues. CDR3 DNA is the only sequence kept; it has 45 bases, read in frame from the first base. As for this clone: There is no known antigen for this receptor. Base qualities are not provided; no much larger clone lies one nucleotide away.

The trial excluded patients who had a history of autoimmune disease or who were on systemic immunosuppression. Peripheral blood for TCR sequencing was collected from all dose cohorts at baseline, on cycle 4 day 1, and on cycle 7 day 1. Samples came from an open-label, multicenter, first-in-human phase I dose-escalation trial of ivuxolimab. Adults with locally advanced or metastatic head and neck squamous cell, hepatocellular, melanoma or renal cell carcinoma were enrolled in the trial. Before TCR sequencing, CD4+ T cells and CD8+ T cells were sorted from peripheral blood as separate populations. To sequence the TCRbeta CDR3 region, genomic DNA was isolated from the sorted cells. The immunoSEQ Assay was used for sequencing of TCRbeta CDR3 regions. TCRdb limited this immuneACCESS table to in-frame rearrangements with V and J called. A share of clones is missing; checked studies link under half to unresolved V genes, and the rest is unexplained. The sample table records about 62,000 clones; approximately 86% of these occur just once. The ten top clones hold roughly 5% of the sample.

The sample here was CD4+ or CD8+ T cells sorted from blood, taken in a trial of the OX40 agonist ivuxolimab. The rearrangement combines TRBV6-5 with TRBJ2-6; the D gene lacks a confident call. This TCR was sampled from an adult with an advanced solid tumor such as melanoma, head and neck, liver or kidney cancer. This receptor carries the CDR3 CASSYEPAGANVLTF. The DNA reads as follows: TGTGCCAGCAGTTACGAACCTGCCGGGGCCAACGTCCTGACTTTC.